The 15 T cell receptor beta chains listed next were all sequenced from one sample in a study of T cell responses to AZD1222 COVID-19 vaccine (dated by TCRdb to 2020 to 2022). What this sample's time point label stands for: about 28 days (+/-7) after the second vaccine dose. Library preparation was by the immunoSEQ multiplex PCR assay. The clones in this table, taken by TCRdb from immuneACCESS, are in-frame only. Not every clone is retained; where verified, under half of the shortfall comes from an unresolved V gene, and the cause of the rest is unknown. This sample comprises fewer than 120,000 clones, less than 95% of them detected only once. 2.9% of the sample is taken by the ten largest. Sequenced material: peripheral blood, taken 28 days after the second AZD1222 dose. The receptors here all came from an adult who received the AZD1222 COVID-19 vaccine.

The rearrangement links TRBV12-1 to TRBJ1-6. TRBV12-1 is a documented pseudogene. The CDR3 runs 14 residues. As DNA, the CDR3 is TGTGCCAGCAGCCCTAACCCCTATAATTCACCCCTCCACTTT. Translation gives CASSPNPYNSPLHF.

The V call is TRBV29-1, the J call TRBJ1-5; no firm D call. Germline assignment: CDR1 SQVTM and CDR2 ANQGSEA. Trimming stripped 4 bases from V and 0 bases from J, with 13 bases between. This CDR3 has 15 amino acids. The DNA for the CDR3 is TGCAGCGTTGCCGTTCAGCCGTATAGCAATCAGCCCCAGCATTTT. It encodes CSVAVQPYSNQPQHF. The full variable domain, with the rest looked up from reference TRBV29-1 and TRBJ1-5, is SAVISQKPSRDICQRGTSLTIQCQVDSQVTMMFWYRQQPGQSLTLIATANQGSEATYESGFVIDKFPISRPNLTFSTLTVSNMSPEDSSIYLCSVAVQPYSNQPQHFGDGTRLSIL.

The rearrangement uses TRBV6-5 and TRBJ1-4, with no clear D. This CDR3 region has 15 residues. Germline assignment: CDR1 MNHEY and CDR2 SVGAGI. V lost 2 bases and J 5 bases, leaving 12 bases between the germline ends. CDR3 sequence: CASSYDPGGNEKLFF. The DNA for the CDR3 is TGTGCCAGCAGTTACGACCCTGGAGGGAATGAAAAACTGTTTTTT.

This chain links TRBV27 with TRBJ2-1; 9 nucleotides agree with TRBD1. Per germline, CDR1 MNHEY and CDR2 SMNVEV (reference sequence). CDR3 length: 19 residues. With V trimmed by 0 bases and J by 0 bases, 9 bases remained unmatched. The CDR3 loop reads CASSLSWTGVPSSYNEQFF. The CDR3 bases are TGTGCCAGCAGTTTATCTTGGACAGGGGTCCCCAGCTCCTACAATGAGCAGTTCTTC.

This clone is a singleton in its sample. The DNA for the CDR3 is TGTGCCAGCAGCTTGTGGGGGGGAGGGCCCTATGGCTACACCTTC. This gives the protein CASSLWGGGPYGYTF. The V and J genes are TRBV5-4 and TRBJ1-2, with a weak D call TRBD1 (5 bases). CDR1 is SGHNT, CDR2 YYREEE, per germline (reference sequence). Trimming took 1 base from V and 4 from J, leaving 14 bases between them. The CDR3 is 15 amino acids. Full variable domain (outside the CDR3, taken from reference TRBV5-4 and TRBJ1-2): ETGVTQSPTHLIKTRGQQVTLRCSSQSGHNTVSWYQQALGQGPQFIFQYYREEENGRGNFPPRFSGLQFPNYSSELNVNALELDDSALYLCASSLWGGGPYGYTFGSGTRLTVV.

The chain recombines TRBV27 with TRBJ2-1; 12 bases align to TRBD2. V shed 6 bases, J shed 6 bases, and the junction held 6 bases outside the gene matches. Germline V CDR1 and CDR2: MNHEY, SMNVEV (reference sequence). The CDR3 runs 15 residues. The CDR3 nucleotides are TGTGCCAGCAGAACCTGGACTAGCGGGATCAATGAGCAGTTCTTC. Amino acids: CASRTWTSGINEQFF.

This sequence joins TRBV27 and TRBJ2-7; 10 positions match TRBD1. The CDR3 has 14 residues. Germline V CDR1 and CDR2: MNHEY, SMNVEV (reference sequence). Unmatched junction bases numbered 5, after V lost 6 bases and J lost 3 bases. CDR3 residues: CASSFRDRGYEQYF. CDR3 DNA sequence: TGTGCCAGCAGCTTTCGGGACAGGGGCTACGAGCAGTACTTC.

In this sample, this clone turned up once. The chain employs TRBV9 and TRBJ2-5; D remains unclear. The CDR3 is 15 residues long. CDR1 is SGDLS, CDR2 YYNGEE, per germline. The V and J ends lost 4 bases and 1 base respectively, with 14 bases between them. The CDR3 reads CASSPSSESQETQYF. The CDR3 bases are TGTGCCAGCAGCCCGAGCTCGGAGAGCCAAGAGACCCAGTACTTC.

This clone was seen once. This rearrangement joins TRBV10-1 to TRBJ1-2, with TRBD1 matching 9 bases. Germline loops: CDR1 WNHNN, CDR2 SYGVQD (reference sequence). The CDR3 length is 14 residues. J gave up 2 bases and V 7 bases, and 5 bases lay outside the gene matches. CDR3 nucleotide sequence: TGCGCCAGCAACTCGGGACAGGGAAACTATGGCTACACCTTC. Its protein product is CASNSGQGNYGYTF.

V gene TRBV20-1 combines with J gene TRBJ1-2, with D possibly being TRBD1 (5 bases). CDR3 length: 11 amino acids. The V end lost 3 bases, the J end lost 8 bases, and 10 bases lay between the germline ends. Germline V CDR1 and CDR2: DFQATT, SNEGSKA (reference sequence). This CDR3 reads CSARDGGGYTF. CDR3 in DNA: TGCAGTGCTAGGGACGGGGGAGGCTACACCTTC.

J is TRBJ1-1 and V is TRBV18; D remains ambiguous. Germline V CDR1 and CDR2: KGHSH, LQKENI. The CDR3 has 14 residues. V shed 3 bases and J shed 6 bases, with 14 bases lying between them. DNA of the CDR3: TGTGCCAGCTCACCCCGTCAAAACGGCGCTGAAGCTTTCTTT. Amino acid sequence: CASSPRQNGAEAFF.

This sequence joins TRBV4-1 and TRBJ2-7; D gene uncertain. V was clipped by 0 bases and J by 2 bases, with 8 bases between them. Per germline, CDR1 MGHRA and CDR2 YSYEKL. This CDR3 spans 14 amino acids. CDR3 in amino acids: CASSQDIQTYEQYF. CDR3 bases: TGCGCCAGCAGCCAAGATATTCAGACCTACGAGCAGTACTTC.

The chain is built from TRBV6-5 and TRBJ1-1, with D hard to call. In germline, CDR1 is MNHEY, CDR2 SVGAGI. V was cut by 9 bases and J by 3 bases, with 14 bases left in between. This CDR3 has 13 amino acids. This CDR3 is CASRFQEYTEAFF. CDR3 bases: TGTGCCAGTCGATTCCAGGAATACACTGAAGCTTTCTTT.

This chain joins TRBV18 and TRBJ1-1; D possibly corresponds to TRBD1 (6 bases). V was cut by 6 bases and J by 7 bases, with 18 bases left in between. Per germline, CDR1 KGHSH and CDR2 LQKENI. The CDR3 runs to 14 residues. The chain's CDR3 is CASSSQEGVNEAFF. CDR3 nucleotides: TGTGCCAGCTCTTCTCAGGAGGGGGTTAATGAAGCTTTCTTT. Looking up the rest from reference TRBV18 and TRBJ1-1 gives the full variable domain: NAGVMQNPRHLVRRRGQEARLRCSPMKGHSHVYWYRQLPEEGLKFMVYLQKENIIDESGMPKERFSAEFPKEGPSILRIQQVVRGDSAAYFCASSSQEGVNEAFFGQGTRLTVV.

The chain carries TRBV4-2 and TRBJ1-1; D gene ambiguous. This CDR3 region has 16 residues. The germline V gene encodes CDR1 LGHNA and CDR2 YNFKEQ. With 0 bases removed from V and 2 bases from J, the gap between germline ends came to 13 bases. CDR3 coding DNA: TGTGCCAGCAGCCAAGAGGGTAAGCCCCTAAACACTGAAGCTTTCTTT. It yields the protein CASSQEGKPLNTEAFF.